This TCR beta chain was profiled in a study of T cells in Graves' hyperthyroidism and ophthalmopathy. Trimming left V 8 bases short and J 2 bases short, with 9 bases between. The length of the CDR3 is 12 residues. Germline-derived CDR1 and CDR2 are ENHRY and SYGVKD. It was RNA transcripts that yielded the amplified TCR beta CDR3 regions. HTBI primers were used for first-round RT-PCR of the TCR CDR3. TCRdb used MiXCR to reprocess the multiplex PCR reads, holding one entry per CDR3 protein. The sample shows 540,000 or so distinct CDR3 sequences, 15% to 19% of them seen only once. Study-wide results and caveats: Among clonotypes expanded in thyroid above 0.001, most were also found in blood.

This clonotype was seen more than once but under ten times. The antigen is not known. The chain joins TRBV10-3 to TRBJ1-1, with no clear D. The TCR was taken from a woman younger than 45 with Graves' hyperthyroidism. Sample: blood. In nucleotides, the CDR3 is TGTGCCATCGGCAAGGCTAACACTGAAGCTTTCTTT. Encoded protein: CAIGKANTEAFF.